One sample yielded the 14 T cell receptor beta chains listed below, sequenced in a study of CD8 T cell repertoires and HIV-1 epitope variants. No antigen has been assigned to these receptors. TCRdb's table, derived via immunoSEQ multiplex PCR, lists solely in-frame clones and lacks some. The sample has roughly 5,700 clones, about two thirds seen once; the top ten hold under 45%. The sequenced sample was cultured CD8+ T cells derived from PBMCs. These receptor sequences come from a male donor with HIV.

The chain joins TRBV7-6 to TRBJ2-7; D remains unclear. Trimming cost V 5 bases and J 2 bases, with 16 bases left between them. Germline CDR1 reads SGHVS; CDR2 reads FNYEAQ. The CDR3 contains 15 residues. CDR3 nucleotide sequence: TGTGCCAGCAGCCCCGGGCTTAGGGATACCTACGAGCAGTACTTC. As protein: CASSPGLRDTYEQYF.

The chain links TRBV28 to TRBJ2-1, with TRBD2 identical over 9 bases. Trimming at V came to 3 bases and at J to 10 bases, leaving 13 bases not matched to a gene. The V gene's germline CDR1 is MDHEN and CDR2 SYDVKM. This CDR3 has 16 amino acids. For the CDR3, the DNA is TGTGCCAGCAGTTTCGACCTTCCGGGACTAGCACCCGAGCAGTTCTTC. Translating it yields CASSFDLPGLAPEQFF.

V gene TRBV7-9 combines with J gene TRBJ1-2; possible D gene TRBD1, 5 bases. The CDR3 is 15 amino acids. Germline V lookup: CDR1 SEHNR, CDR2 FQNEAQ (reference sequence). Trimming took 4 bases from V and 5 from J, leaving 17 bases between them. The CDR3 DNA sequence: TGTGCCAGCAGCTACCCAACGACGGGGACTTATGGCTACACCTTC. Encoded protein: CASSYPTTGTYGYTF.

This clone was counted only a few times. CDR3 sequence: CASRVGTGELFF. The CDR3, as DNA: TGTGCCAGCAGGGTCGGGACCGGGGAGCTGTTTTTT. The gene calls are TRBV27 and TRBJ2-2, with unresolved D. CDR3 length equals 12 residues. Trimming stripped 6 bases from V and 5 bases from J, with 7 bases between. Germline loops: CDR1 MNHEY, CDR2 SMNVEV (reference sequence).

This sequence joins TRBV15 and TRBJ2-5; D possibly uses TRBD1 or TRBD2 (6 bases each). The length of the CDR3 is 15 residues. CDR1 and CDR2 (germline): LNHNV, YYDKDF (reference sequence). The germline V and J ends were trimmed by 0 bases and 5 bases, with 13 bases remaining between them. The CDR3 region has the DNA TGTGCCACCAGCAGAGATGAGGGGGGATACGAGACCCAGTACTTC. Translation gives CATSRDEGGYETQYF.

The sample holds one count of this clone. The gene calls are TRBV28 and TRBJ2-1; possible D gene TRBD2, 6 bases. This CDR3 region has 15 residues. V was pared by 2 bases and J by 8 bases, with 16 bases between. Germline CDR1 is MDHEN and CDR2 is SYDVKM. The CDR3 DNA follows: TGTGCCAGCAGTTTACAACTAGCAAGTAGCGATGAGCAGTTCTTC. Translation gives CASSLQLASSDEQFF.

This rearrangement joins TRBV13 to TRBJ2-3, with a possible D match to TRBD2 (5 bases). With 3 bases removed from V and 5 bases from J, the gap between germline ends came to 15 bases. This CDR3 has 15 residues. The germline CDR1 and CDR2 sequences are PRHDT and FYEKMQ (reference sequence). The CDR3 protein is CASSFGSRAGDTQYF. CDR3 bases: TGTGCCAGCAGCTTCGGAAGCCGTGCGGGAGATACGCAGTATTTT. The full variable domain, with the rest looked up from reference TRBV13 and TRBJ2-3, is AAGVIQSPRHLIKEKRETATLKCYPIPRHDTVYWYQQGPGQDPQFLISFYEKMQSDKGSIPDRFSAQQFSDYHSELNMSSLELGDSALYFCASSFGSRAGDTQYFGPGTRLTVL.

The chain uses TRBV28 and TRBJ2-1, with 11 bases identical to TRBD2. The CDR3 loop spans 15 amino acids. Per germline, CDR1 MDHEN and CDR2 SYDVKM. Trimming cost V 7 bases and J 7 bases; bases outside gene matches: 9. As DNA, the CDR3 is TGTGCCAGCACCCTGACTAGCGGGATCGTGAATGAGCAGTTCTTC. This encodes CASTLTSGIVNEQFF.

Comments on this clone: Other DNA sequences from this sample encode an identical CDR3 as well. This rearrangement joins TRBV6-5 to TRBJ2-7; D assignment may be TRBD1 or TRBD2 (5 bases each). The CDR3 spans 14 residues. Germline CDR1 is MNHEY and CDR2 is SVGAGI. Trimming pared 0 bases from V and 0 bases from J, leaving 6 bases between. CDR3 sequence (DNA): TGTGCCAGCAGTTACTCTGGGGGCTCCTACGAGCAGTACTTC. The encoded protein is CASSYSGGSYEQYF.

V is TRBV4-2 and J is TRBJ1-5; no definite D call. Trimming stripped 5 bases from V and 7 bases from J, with 15 bases between. The V gene's germline CDR1 is LGHNA and CDR2 YNFKEQ. The CDR3 extends over 14 amino acids. The CDR3 coding sequence is TGTGCCAGCAGCTTGTATCGAAACAACCAGCCCCAGCATTTT. This encodes CASSLYRNNQPQHF.

The DNA of the CDR3 is TGCGCCAGCATTGGGACTGACAACACCGGGGAGCTGTTTTTT. Amino acids: CASIGTDNTGELFF. The genes are TRBV5-1 and TRBJ2-2, with TRBD2 as a possible D gene (6 bases). V was cut by 6 bases and J by 2 bases, with 11 bases left in between. Germline V gene data show CDR1 as SGHRS and CDR2 as YFSETQ. The CDR3 length is 14 residues. Filled out from reference TRBV5-1 and TRBJ2-2, the complete variable domain reads KAGVTQTPRYLIKTRGQQVTLSCSPISGHRSVSWYQQTPGQGLQFLFEYFSETQRNKGNFPGRFSGRQFSNSRSEMNVSTLELGDSALYLCASIGTDNTGELFFGEGSRLTVL.

The chain joins TRBV28 to TRBJ2-7; D gene unclear. The V gene's germline CDR1 is MDHEN and CDR2 SYDVKM. V was cut by 3 bases and J by 1 base, with 16 bases left in between. CDR3 length equals 16 residues. The CDR3 region has the DNA TGTGCCAGCAGTTTTCTATCAGAATTCGGTTCCTACGAGCAGTACTTC. It encodes CASSFLSEFGSYEQYF.

The chain links TRBV27 to TRBJ1-1, with D possibly being TRBD1 (5 bases). Trimming removed 2 bases at V and 6 bases at J, with 7 bases between. Germline loops: CDR1 MNHEY, CDR2 SMNVEV (reference sequence). This CDR3 spans 12 amino acids. In DNA, the CDR3 is TGTGCCAGCAGTTTAGGGGGGGCTGAAGCTTTCTTT. It yields the protein CASSLGGAEAFF.

The V and J genes are TRBV28 and TRBJ2-3, with D possibly being TRBD1 or TRBD2 (5 bases each). Between the trimmed V and J ends, which lost 5 bases and 5 bases, there was a span of 8 bases. The CDR3 runs 12 residues. The germline V gene has CDR1 MDHEN and CDR2 SYDVKM. CDR3: CASSLGEDTQYF. The CDR3 DNA reads as TGTGCCAGCAGTCTGGGGGAAGATACGCAGTATTTT.